Listed below are T cell receptor beta chains from one sample, sequenced in a study of Ad26.COV2.S vaccination and SARS-CoV-2 variants. Libraries were prepared by immunoSEQ multiplex PCR; TCRdb keeps only in-frame clonotypes and omits some of them. The repertoire includes approximately 300,000 clones, just over 85% of them detected once, and under 2% sits in the top ten. The sample consisted of peripheral blood, taken in a trial of Ad26.COV2.S vaccine versus placebo. The origin of the receptors is a person between 18 and 60 years old who received the Ad26.COV2.S COVID-19 vaccine or a placebo. The CDR3 runs from the conserved cysteine through the conserved F or W. The D gene is left open where the match is weak. Expanded clones get a size class; other rows say once, few or many, or leave the size out.

j_gene | len | v_gene | abundance | d_gene | CDR3nt | CDR3aa
TRBJ1-1 | 15 | TRBV18 | NA | NA | TGTGCCAGCTCACCTCAGACAGCTATGAACACTGAAGCTTTCTTT | CASSPQTAMNTEAFF
TRBJ1-1 | 14 | TRBV5-6 | NA | NA | TGTGCCAGCAGCAATACAGGGAGGTACACTGAAGCTTTCTTT | CASSNTGRYTEAFF
TRBJ2-6 | 15 | TRBV3-1/TRBV3-2 | NA | NA | TGTGCCAGCAGCCTAGATAATTCTGGGGCCAACGTCCTGACTTTC | CASSLDNSGANVLTF
TRBJ1-2 | 12 | TRBV3-1/TRBV3-2 | once | TRBD1 | TGTGCCAGCAGCCAGGGGGACAGGGTCTACACCTTC | CASSQGDRVYTF
TRBJ1-2 | 13 | TRBV29-1 | NA | NA | TGCAGCACCTCTGCAGGGGTTAACTATGGCTACACCTTC | CSTSAGVNYGYTF
TRBJ2-1 | 15 | TRBV7-6 | once | NA | TGTGCCAGCAGCTCCAGGGTTCTCTCCTACAATGAGCAGTTCTTC | CASSSRVLSYNEQFF
TRBJ1-3 | 16 | TRBV11-2 | once | NA | TGTGCCAGCAGCTTAGGACAGGTGAACTCTGGAAACACCATATATTTT | CASSLGQVNSGNTIYF
TRBJ1-1 | 11 | TRBV5-1 | NA | NA | TGCGCCAGCAGCGGGGACACTGAAGCTTTCTTT | CASSGDTEAFF
TRBJ2-7 | 14 | TRBV5-1 | NA | NA | TGCGCCAGCAGCGAAGGGTCGAGCTCCTACGAGCAGTACTTC | CASSEGSSSYEQYF
TRBJ2-1 | 17 | TRBV15 | NA | NA | TGTGCCACCAGCAGAGGAGATAAAGGGGGAGTCTACAATGAGCAGTTCTTC | CATSRGDKGGVYNEQFF
TRBJ2-1 | 16 | TRBV10-3 | once | TRBD2 | TGTGCCATCCGGGGCGGGATTGGGGTAGCGGGGGTTGAGCAGTTCTTC | CAIRGGIGVAGVEQFF
TRBJ2-5 | 14 | TRBV7-2 | once | NA | TGTGCCAGCAGCTTAGATGGTTCCGCTAAGACCCAGTACTTC | CASSLDGSAKTQYF
TRBJ1-1 | 13 | TRBV30 | NA | NA | TGTGCCTGGAGTCGTGGATATCGAGTTGAAGCTTTCTTT | CAWSRGYRVEAFF
TRBJ1-1 | 15 | TRBV6-1 | NA | NA | TGTGCCAGCAGTGAATACTACAGCATGAACACTGAAGCTTTCTTT | CASSEYYSMNTEAFF
TRBJ1-5 | 14 | TRBV5-6 | few | NA | TGTGCCAGCAGCGCACAGGGCCGGAATCAGCCCCAGCATTTT | CASSAQGRNQPQHF
TRBJ2-3 | 16 | TRBV7-2 | NA | NA | TGTGCCAGCAGCTACTGGCGGGGGCCCCGCACAGATACGCAGTATTTT | CASSYWRGPRTDTQYF
TRBJ2-3 | 12 | TRBV7-2 | few | NA | TGTGCCAGCAGCTCGGCCATAGATACGCAGTATTTT | CASSSAIDTQYF